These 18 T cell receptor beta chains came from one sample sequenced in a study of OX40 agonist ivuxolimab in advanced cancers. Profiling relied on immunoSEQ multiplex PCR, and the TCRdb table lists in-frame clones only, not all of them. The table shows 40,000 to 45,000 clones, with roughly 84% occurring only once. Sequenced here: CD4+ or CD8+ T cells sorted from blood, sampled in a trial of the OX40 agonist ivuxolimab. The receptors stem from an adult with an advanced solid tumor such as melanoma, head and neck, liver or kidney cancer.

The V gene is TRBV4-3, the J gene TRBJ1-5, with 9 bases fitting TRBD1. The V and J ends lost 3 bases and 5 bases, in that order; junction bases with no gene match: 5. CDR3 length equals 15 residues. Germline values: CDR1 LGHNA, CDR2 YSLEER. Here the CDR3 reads CASSQDDRGDQPQHF. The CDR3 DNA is TGCGCCAGCAGCCAGGACGACAGGGGGGATCAGCCCCAGCATTTT.

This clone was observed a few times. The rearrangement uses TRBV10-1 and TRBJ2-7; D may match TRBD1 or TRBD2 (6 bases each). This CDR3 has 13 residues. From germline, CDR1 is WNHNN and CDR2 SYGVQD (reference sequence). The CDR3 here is CAGAGSKGDEQYF. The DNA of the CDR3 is TGCGCGGGCGCGGGGAGCAAGGGGGACGAGCAGTACTTC.

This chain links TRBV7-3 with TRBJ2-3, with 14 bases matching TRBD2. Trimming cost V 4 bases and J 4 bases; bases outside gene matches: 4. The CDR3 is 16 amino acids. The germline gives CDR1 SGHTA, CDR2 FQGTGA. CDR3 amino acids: CASSSGLAGVADTQYF. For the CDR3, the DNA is TGTGCCAGCAGCTCGGGACTAGCGGGAGTTGCAGATACGCAGTATTTT.

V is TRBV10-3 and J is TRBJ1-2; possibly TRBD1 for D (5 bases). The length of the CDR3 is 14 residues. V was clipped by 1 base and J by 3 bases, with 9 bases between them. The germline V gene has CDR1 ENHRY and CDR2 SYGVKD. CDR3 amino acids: CAISEFRGDYGYTF. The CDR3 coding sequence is TGTGCCATCAGTGAGTTTAGGGGAGACTATGGCTACACCTTC.

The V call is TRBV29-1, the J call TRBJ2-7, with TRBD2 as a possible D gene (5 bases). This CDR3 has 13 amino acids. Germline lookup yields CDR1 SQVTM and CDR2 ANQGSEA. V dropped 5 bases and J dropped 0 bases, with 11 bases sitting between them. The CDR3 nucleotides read TGCAGCGTTCTGCGGGCCAACTCCTACGAGCAGTACTTC. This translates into CSVLRANSYEQYF.

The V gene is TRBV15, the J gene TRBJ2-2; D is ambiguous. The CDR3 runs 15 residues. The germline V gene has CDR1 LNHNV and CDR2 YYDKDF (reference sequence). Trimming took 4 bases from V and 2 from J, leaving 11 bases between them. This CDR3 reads CATSMGKTNTGELFF. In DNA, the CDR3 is TGTGCCACCAGCATGGGAAAGACAAACACCGGGGAGCTGTTTTTT.

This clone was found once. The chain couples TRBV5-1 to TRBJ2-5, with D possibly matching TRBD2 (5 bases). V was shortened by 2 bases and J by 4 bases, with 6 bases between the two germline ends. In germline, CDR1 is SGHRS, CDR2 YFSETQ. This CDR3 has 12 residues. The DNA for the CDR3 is TGCGCCAGCAGCTTAGAGGGAGAGACCCAGTACTTC. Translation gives CASSLEGETQYF.

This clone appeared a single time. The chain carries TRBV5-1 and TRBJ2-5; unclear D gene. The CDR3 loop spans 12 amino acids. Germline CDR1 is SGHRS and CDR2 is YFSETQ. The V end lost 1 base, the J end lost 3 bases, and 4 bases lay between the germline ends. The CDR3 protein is CASSLTEETQYF. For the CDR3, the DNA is TGCGCCAGCAGCTTGACGGAAGAGACCCAGTACTTC.

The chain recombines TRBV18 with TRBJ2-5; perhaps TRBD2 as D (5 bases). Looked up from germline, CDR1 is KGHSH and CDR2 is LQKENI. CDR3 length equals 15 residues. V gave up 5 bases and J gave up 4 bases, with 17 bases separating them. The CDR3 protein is CASSSSRVIGETQYF. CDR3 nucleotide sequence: TGTGCCAGCTCATCTTCGCGGGTAATAGGAGAGACCCAGTACTTC.

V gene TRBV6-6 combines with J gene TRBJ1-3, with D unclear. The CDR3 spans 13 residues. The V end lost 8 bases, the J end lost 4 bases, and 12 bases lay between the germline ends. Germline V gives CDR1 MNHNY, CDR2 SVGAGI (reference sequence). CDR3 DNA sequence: TGTGCCAGCTCCGAAACTATCGGAAACACCATATATTTT. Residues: CASSETIGNTIYF.

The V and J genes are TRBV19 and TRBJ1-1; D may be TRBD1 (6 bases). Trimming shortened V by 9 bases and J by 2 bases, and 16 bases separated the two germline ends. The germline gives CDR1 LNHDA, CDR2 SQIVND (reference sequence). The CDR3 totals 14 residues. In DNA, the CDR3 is TGTGCCAGCAATACAGGGCCGCTTAACACTGAAGCTTTCTTT. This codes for CASNTGPLNTEAFF.

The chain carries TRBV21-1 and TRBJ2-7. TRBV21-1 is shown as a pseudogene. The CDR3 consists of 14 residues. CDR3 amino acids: CASRTRDGSYEQYF. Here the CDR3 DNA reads TGTGCCAGCCGAACCCGGGACGGCTCCTACGAGCAGTACTTC.

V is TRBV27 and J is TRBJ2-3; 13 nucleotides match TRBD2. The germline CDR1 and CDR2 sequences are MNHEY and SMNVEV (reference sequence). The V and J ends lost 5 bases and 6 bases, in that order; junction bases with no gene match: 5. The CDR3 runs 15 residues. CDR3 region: CASSPWTSGSDTQYF. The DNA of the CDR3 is TGTGCCAGCAGTCCATGGACTAGCGGGAGTGATACGCAGTATTTT.

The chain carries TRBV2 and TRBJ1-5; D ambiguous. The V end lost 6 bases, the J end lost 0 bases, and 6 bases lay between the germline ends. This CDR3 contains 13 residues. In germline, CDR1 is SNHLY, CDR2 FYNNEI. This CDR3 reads CASRVYSNQPQHF. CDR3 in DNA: TGTGCCAGCAGAGTTTATAGCAATCAGCCCCAGCATTTT.

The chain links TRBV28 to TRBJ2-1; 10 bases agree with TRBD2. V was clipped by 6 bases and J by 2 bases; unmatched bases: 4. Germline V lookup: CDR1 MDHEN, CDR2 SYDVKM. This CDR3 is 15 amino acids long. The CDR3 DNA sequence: TGTGCCAGCAGGCCTAGCGGGAGTACCTACAATGAGCAGTTCTTC. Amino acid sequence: CASRPSGSTYNEQFF.

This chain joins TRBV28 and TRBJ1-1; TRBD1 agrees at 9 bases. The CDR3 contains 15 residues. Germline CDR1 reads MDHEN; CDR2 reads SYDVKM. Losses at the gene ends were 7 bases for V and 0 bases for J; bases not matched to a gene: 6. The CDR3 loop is CASIADRGMNTEAFF. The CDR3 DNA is TGTGCCAGCATCGCGGACAGGGGAATGAACACTGAAGCTTTCTTT.

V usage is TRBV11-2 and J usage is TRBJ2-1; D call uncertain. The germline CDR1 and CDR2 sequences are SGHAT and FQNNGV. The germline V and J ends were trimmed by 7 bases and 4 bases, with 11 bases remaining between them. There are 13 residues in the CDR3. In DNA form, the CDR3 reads TGTGCCAGCACTGAAGCTTTTTACAATGAGCAGTTCTTC. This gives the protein CASTEAFYNEQFF. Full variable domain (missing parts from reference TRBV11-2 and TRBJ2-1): EAGVAQSPRYKIIEKRQSVAFWCNPISGHATLYWYQQILGQGPKLLIQFQNNGVVDDSQLPKDRFSAERLKGVDSTLKIQPAKLEDSAVYLCASTEAFYNEQFFGPGTRLTVL.

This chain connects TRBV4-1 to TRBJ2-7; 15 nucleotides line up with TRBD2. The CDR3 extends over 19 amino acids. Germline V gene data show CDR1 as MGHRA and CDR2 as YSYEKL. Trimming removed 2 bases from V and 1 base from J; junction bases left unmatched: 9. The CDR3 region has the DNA TGCGCCAGCAGCCAAACCCGGACTAGCGGGAGGGCCGTTTCCTACGAGCAGTACTTC. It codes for CASSQTRTSGRAVSYEQYF.